Listed below are T cell receptor beta chains from one sample, sequenced in a study of T cells after yellow fever vaccination. TCRdb reprocessed the 5' RACE reads via MiXCR and lists one record per CDR3 protein. The sample shows 600,000 to 750,000 distinct CDR3 sequences, roughly an eighth of them seen only once. The sequences come from PBMCs, collected on the day of the yellow fever booster vaccination. The receptors here all came from a man aged 25-45 years who received the YFV17D yellow fever vaccine. CDR3s include the opening cysteine and the closing phenylalanine or tryptophan. The D gene is left open where the match is weak. Size values are once, few and many counts, or a class for expanded clones, and some rows have none.

D,J,V,size,DNA,CDR3
TRBD2,TRBJ2-5,TRBV19,few,TGTGCCAGTAGTATCCCAGCGGGAGGCAAGGAGACCCAGTACTTC,CASSIPAGGKETQYF
-,TRBJ2-2,TRBV6-1,-,TGTGCCAGCAGAGAGGGGCAGAACGCGAACACCGGGGAGCTGTTTTTT,CASREGQNANTGELFF
TRBD2,TRBJ2-7,TRBV10-3,-,TGTGCCAGCACCGGGACTAGCGGAGCCTACGAGCAGTACTTC,CASTGTSGAYEQYF
-,TRBJ2-7,TRBV27,few,TGTGCCAGCACCCTTCGAGGGACTGGGGGCCTGGAGCAGTACTTC,CASTLRGTGGLEQYF
-,TRBJ2-7,TRBV16,-,TGTGCCAGCAGCCAATCCACAGGGATCACCTACGAGCAGTACTTC,CASSQSTGITYEQYF
-,TRBJ2-1,TRBV30,few,TGTGCCTGGAGTGACCAGGCCAATGAGCAGTTCTTC,CAWSDQANEQFF
-,TRBJ2-7,TRBV2,many,TGTGCCAGCTCCCAGACCTCCTACGAGCAGTACTTC,CASSQTSYEQYF
-,TRBJ1-2,TRBV25-1,few,TGTGCCAGCAGTGAACCAGGGCAGCCCTATGGCTACACCTTC,CASSEPGQPYGYTF
-,TRBJ1-1,TRBV19,-,TGTGCCAGTAGTGTGTGGGGCGAAAGATCCACTGAAGCTTTCTTT,CASSVWGERSTEAFF
-,TRBJ2-5,TRBV29-1,many,TGCAGCGTTGAACCAGGGGAAGAGACCCAGTACTTC,CSVEPGEETQYF
TRBD1,TRBJ2-3,TRBV23-1,few,TGCGCCAGCGGGAAAACGACAGGGACGGCAGATACGCAGTATTTT,CASGKTTGTADTQYF
TRBD2,TRBJ2-3,TRBV5-6,-,TGTGCCAGCAGTCCCGTAGCGGGAGGGCCCTCAGATACGCAGTATTTT,CASSPVAGGPSDTQYF
-,TRBJ2-1,TRBV5-4,-,TGTGCCAGCAGCTCGGTGGCGGCTTACAATGAGCAGTTCTTC,CASSSVAAYNEQFF
-,TRBJ2-5,TRBV7-9,few,TGTGCCAGCTCTAGCGGCAGGGGCGGGCCCCAGTACTTC,CASSSGRGGPQYF
-,TRBJ2-1,TRBV5-5,few,TGTGCCAGCAGTTTTCTCAGCGAGCAGTTCTTC,CASSFLSEQFF
-,TRBJ1-2,TRBV5-1,-,TGCGCCAGCAGCTTGACAGGGTTTGACTATGGCTACACCTTC,CASSLTGFDYGYTF
-,TRBJ1-2,TRBV2,many,TGTGCCAGCAGGGACGGATATGGCTACACCTTC,CASRDGYGYTF
-,TRBJ2-5,TRBV4-3,-,TGCGCCAGCAGCCAACCCCATCCCCCTACCTTGGAGACCCAGTACTTC,CASSQPHPPTLETQYF
-,TRBJ2-3,TRBV5-1,few,TGCGCCAGCGGGGGAAGCAGCGATACGCAGTATTTT,CASGGSSDTQYF
-,TRBJ2-5,TRBV5-6,-,TGTGCCAGCACCCAGACTACTACTCAAGAGACCCAGTACTTC,CASTQTTTQETQYF
-,TRBJ1-4,TRBV7-2,-,TGTGCCAGCAGCCCGTTCGGGCCGAATGAAAAACTGTTTTTT,CASSPFGPNEKLFF
TRBD2,TRBJ2-2,TRBV7-2,-,TGTGCCAGCAGCTTACAAGCGGGAGGATCCGGGGAGCTGTTTTTT,CASSLQAGGSGELFF
TRBD1,TRBJ2-3,TRBV11-2,few,TGTGCCAGCAGCTTTAATCCAGGGGGCAGCGATACGCAGTATTTT,CASSFNPGGSDTQYF
-,TRBJ2-7,TRBV10-3,-,TGTGCCATCAGTGTATTATTATCAACCGGGCGCGAGCAGTACTTC,CAISVLLSTGREQYF
TRBD2,TRBJ2-3,TRBV7-8,-,TGTGCCAGCAGTAGATTACGACTAGCGGGAGGGCCAGATACGCAGTATTTT,CASSRLRLAGGPDTQYF
-,TRBJ1-5,TRBV28,-,TGTGCCAGCAGGCAGGTTGCCCAGCATTTT,CASRQVAQHF
-,TRBJ2-1,TRBV21-1,-,TGTGCCAGGAGGGGGGGCAGCGAGCAGTTCTTC,CARRGGSEQFF
-,TRBJ2-1,TRBV27,-,TGTGCCAGCAGTTACCGATCCTACAATGAGCAGTTCTTC,CASSYRSYNEQFF
-,TRBJ2-1,TRBV7-2,-,TGTGCCAGCAGCTTAGACGGGAGCTTCTACAATGAGCAGTTCTTC,CASSLDGSFYNEQFF